These T cell receptor beta chains were read from a single sample in a study of blood T cells in healthy people across ages. TCRdb recomputed calls from the 5' RACE reads with MiXCR, one row per CDR3 protein. Here the sample spans 980,000 or so distinct CDR3 sequences, about 44% being singletons. Sequencing was performed on blood. These receptors all stem from a man aged 25 to 45 in good health. CDR3s include the opening cysteine and the closing phenylalanine or tryptophan. A D gene is named only where the DNA matches it firmly. Size tells how often a clone was seen (once, few, many) or the class of an expanded clone, and some rows leave it out.

J gene,CDR3 length,D gene,clone size,V gene,CDR3 DNA,CDR3 protein
TRBJ2-1,15,TRBD2,NA,TRBV29-1,TGCAGCGTTGAAGATGTACTAGCGCTATCCAATGAGCAGTTCTTC,CSVEDVLALSNEQFF
TRBJ1-2,13,NA,NA,TRBV6-1,TGTGCCAGCAGCCTCCGACAGGACTATGGCTACACCTTC,CASSLRQDYGYTF
TRBJ1-1,14,NA,NA,TRBV5-1,TGCGCCAGCAGCTTGATGTCCGGAACTGATGAAGCTTTCTTT,CASSLMSGTDEAFF
TRBJ2-6,16,NA,NA,TRBV3-1,TGTGCTAGCAGCCAAGGCTCTAGCTCTGGGGCCAACGTCCTGACTTTC,CASSQGSSSGANVLTF
TRBJ1-1,15,NA,once,TRBV6-5,TGTGCCAGCAGTCCCGAACCATCCTCGGGCTCTGAAGCTTTCTTT,CASSPEPSSGSEAFF
TRBJ2-3,14,NA,NA,TRBV10-2,TGCGCCAGCCACTGGGAGCGGAGCACAGATACGCAGTATTTT,CASHWERSTDTQYF
TRBJ1-4,13,TRBD1,once,TRBV29-1,TGCAGCGCTGTCCGCAGGGGGGATGAAAAACTGTTTTTT,CSAVRRGDEKLFF
TRBJ2-7,13,TRBD2,NA,TRBV28,TGTGCCAGCAGTTTACGGGGGGGGAACGAGCAGTACTTC,CASSLRGGNEQYF
TRBJ2-1,16,TRBD1,many,TRBV29-1,TGCAGCGTTGAAGTGGGGACAGGGGGATTCGACAATGAGCAGTTCTTC,CSVEVGTGGFDNEQFF
TRBJ1-2,16,NA,NA,TRBV7-3,TGTGCCAGCAGCCAATGGGAAACAGTTAAGGGCTATGGCTACACCTTC,CASSQWETVKGYGYTF
TRBJ1-2,13,NA,NA,TRBV25-1,TGTGCCAGCAGTTCACAGGACCCCTATGGCTACACCTTC,CASSSQDPYGYTF
TRBJ2-5,17,NA,NA,TRBV5-1,TGCGCCAGCAGCCCCCTGGGTATTAGGGGGGCTGAAGAGACCCAGTACTTC,CASSPLGIRGAEETQYF
TRBJ2-3,15,NA,NA,TRBV5-1,TGCGCCAGCAGCACCGGCGGTAGCGGCACAGATACGCAGTATTTT,CASSTGGSGTDTQYF
TRBJ2-7,17,NA,NA,TRBV5-1,TGCGCCAGCAGCTTGCCGCTGGGGCAGGGAAACTCCTACGAGCAGTACTTC,CASSLPLGQGNSYEQYF
TRBJ2-3,14,NA,NA,TRBV24-1,TGTGCCACCAGTGATGTTCAGGGTCCAGATACGCAGTATTTT,CATSDVQGPDTQYF
TRBJ2-7,13,NA,few,TRBV7-6,TGTGCCAGCAGCAAAACTAGGTACTACGAGCAGTACTTC,CASSKTRYYEQYF
TRBJ2-6,17,TRBD1,NA,TRBV5-1,TGCGCCAGCAGCTTGACAGGGGGAAGCTCTGGGGCCAACGTCCTGACTTTC,CASSLTGGSSGANVLTF